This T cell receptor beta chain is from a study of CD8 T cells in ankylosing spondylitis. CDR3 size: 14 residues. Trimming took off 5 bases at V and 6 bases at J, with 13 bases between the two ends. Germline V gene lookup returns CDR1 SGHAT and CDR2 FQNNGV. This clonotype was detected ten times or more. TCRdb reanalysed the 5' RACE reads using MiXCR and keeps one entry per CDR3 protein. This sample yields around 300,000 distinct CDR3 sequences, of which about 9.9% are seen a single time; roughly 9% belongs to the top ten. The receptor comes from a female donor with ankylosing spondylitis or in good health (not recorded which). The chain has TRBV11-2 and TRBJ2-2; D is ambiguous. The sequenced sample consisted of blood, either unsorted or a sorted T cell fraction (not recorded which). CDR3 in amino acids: CASSKTAVPGELFF. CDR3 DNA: TGTGCCAGCAGCAAGACCGCCGTACCCGGGGAGCTGTTTTTT.